Below are 3 T cell receptor beta chains sequenced from a single sample in a study of CD8+CD57+ T cells in acquired aplastic anemia. For sequencing, patients were chosen who had shown expansion of CD8+CD57+ cells by flow cytometry. The template used for profiling TCR beta VDJ and CDR3 was genomic DNA. TCRdb re-analysed the reads in MiXCR, keeping a single row per CDR3 protein. The table includes under 500,000 distinct CDR3 sequences, approximately 33% detected once. Sequencing was carried out using sorted CD4+, CD8+, or CD8+CD57+ T cells (not recorded which) from PBMCs. Receptors originate from a human donor with aplastic anemia.

This chain connects TRBV27 to TRBJ1-6; maybe TRBD1 (6 bases). CDR3 size: 15 residues. The germline gives CDR1 MNHEY, CDR2 SMNVEV (reference sequence). V lost 0 bases and J 10 bases, leaving 13 bases between the germline ends. CDR3 protein: CASSLSPGQGSPLHF. The CDR3 nucleotides read TGTGCCAGCAGTTTATCGCCGGGACAAGGATCACCCCTCCACTTT.

This clonotype appeared many times. The chain couples TRBV7-9 to TRBJ2-5; no clear D gene. This CDR3 is built from 14 residues. Trimming stripped 0 bases from V and 0 bases from J, with 5 bases between. Germline lookup yields CDR1 SEHNR and CDR2 FQNEAQ (reference sequence). DNA for the CDR3: TGTGCCAGCAGCTTAGCAGCGTACCAAGAGACCCAGTACTTC. Amino acid sequence: CASSLAAYQETQYF.

The table lists this clonotype with many counts. The chain links TRBV5-1 to TRBJ1-2; D might be TRBD1 (5 bases). CDR3 length equals 17 residues. CDR1 is SGHRS and CDR2 is YFSETQ in the germline V gene. V gave up 0 bases and J gave up 6 bases, with 21 bases separating them. CDR3 in amino acids: CASSLDDTPGGADGYTF. Written as DNA, the CDR3 is TGCGCCAGCAGCTTGGACGACACTCCCGGGGGTGCCGATGGCTACACCTTC.